This T cell receptor beta chain originates from a study of molecular identifiers for immune sequencing clone quantification. V dropped 4 bases and J dropped 5 bases, with 15 bases sitting between them. The CDR3 is made up of 14 amino acids. Germline V lookup: CDR1 MNHEY, CDR2 SMNVEV (reference sequence). MiXCR was run by TCRdb on the PCR reads, yielding one entry per CDR3 protein. The table has about 510,000 distinct CDR3 sequences, about 25% seen once. The receptor's source is a human donor in good health. Some libraries in this study had Jurkat cell RNA spiked in. Sequencing used naive CD8+ T cells from blood, with Jurkat cell RNA spiked in. Subset here: FACS-sorted CD8+CD4-CCR7+CD45RA+ naive T cells. V gene TRBV27 combines with J gene TRBJ2-7; D remains unclear. Here the CDR3 reads CASSSRLTPNEQYF. The CDR3 DNA reads TGTGCCAGCAGTTCCCGACTGACTCCCAACGAGCAGTACTTC.